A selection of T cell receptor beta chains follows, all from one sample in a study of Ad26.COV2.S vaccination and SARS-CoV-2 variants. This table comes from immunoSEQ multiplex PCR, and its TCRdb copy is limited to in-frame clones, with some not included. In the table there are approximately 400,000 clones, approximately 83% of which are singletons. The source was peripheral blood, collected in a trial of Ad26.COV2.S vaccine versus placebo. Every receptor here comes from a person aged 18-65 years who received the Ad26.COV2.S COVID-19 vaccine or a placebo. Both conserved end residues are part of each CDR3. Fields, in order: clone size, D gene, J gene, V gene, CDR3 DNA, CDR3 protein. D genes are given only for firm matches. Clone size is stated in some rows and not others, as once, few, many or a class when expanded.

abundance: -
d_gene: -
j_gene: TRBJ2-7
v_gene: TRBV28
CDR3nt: TGTGCCAGCCTACCCGACTTAAGCTCCTACGAGCAGTACTTC
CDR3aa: CASLPDLSSYEQYF

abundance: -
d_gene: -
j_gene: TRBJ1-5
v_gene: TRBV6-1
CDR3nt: TGTGCCAGCAGTGAAGGTTACCGCGTCATCCATTTT
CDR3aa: CASSEGYRVIHF

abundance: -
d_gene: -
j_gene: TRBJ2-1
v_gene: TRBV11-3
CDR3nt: TGTGCCAGCAGCTTAGGCCAGAGCTCCTACAATGAGCAGTTCTTC
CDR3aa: CASSLGQSSYNEQFF

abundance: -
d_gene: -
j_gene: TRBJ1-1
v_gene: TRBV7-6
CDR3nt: TGTGCCAGCAGCTTCCCAAGGTCTGGGATGAACACTGAAGCTTTCTTT
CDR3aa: CASSFPRSGMNTEAFF

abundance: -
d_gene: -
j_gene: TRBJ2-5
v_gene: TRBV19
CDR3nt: TGTGCCAGTAGTATTGTTTGGAGGGAGACCCAGTACTTC
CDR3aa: CASSIVWRETQYF

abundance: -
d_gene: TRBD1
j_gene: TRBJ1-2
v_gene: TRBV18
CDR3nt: TGTGCCAGCTCACCAGGGACAGGTTCTAACTATGGCTACACCTTC
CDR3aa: CASSPGTGSNYGYTF

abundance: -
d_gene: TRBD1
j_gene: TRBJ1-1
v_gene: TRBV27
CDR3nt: TGTGCCAGCAGTGGACAGGGTTCGGGCAACACTGAAGCTTTCTTT
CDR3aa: CASSGQGSGNTEAFF

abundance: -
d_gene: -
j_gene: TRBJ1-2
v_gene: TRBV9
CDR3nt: TGTGCCAGCAGCCCCAGGGGTATGGTCTCGGTTGGCTACACCTTC
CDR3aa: CASSPRGMVSVGYTF

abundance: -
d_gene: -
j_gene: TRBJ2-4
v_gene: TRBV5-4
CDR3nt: TGTGCCAGCAGCAACTACAGGGTAGACAAAAACATTCAGTACTTC
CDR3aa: CASSNYRVDKNIQYF

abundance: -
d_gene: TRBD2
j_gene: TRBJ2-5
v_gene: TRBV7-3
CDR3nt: TGTGCCAGCAGCCCCAGCGGGGGGGCCGCAGAGACCCAGTACTTC
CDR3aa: CASSPSGGAAETQYF

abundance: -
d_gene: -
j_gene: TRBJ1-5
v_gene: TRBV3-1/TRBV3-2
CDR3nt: TGTGCCAGCAGCCAAGATGGGCAGGGAAGCAATCAGCCCCAGCATTTT
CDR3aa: CASSQDGQGSNQPQHF

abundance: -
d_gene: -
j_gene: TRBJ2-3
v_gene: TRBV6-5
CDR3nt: TGTGCCAGCAGTAACACAGATACGCAGTATTTT
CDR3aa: CASSNTDTQYF

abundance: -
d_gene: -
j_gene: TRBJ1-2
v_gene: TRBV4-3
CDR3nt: TGCGCCAGCAGCCAATGGCAGAACTATGGCTACACCTTC
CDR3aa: CASSQWQNYGYTF

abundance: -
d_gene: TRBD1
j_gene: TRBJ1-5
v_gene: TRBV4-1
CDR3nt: TGCGCCAGCAGCCATGGGGGGGACAGGGCCAATCAGCCCCAGCATTTT
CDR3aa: CASSHGGDRANQPQHF

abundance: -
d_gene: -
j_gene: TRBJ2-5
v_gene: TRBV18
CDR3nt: TGTGCCAGCTCACCTCAGGGGACTCCAGAGACCCAGTACTTC
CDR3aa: CASSPQGTPETQYF

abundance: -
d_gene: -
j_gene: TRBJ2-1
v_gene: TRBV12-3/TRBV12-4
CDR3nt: TGTGCCAGCAGTCGGAGCAATGAGCAGTTCTTC
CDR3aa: CASSRSNEQFF

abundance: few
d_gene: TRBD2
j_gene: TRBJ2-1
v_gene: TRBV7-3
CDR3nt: TGTGCCAGCAGCGGGGGACTAGCGGCCTACAATGAGCAGTTCTTC
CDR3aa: CASSGGLAAYNEQFF

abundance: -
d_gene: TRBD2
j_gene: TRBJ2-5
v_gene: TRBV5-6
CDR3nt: TGTGCCAGCAGCTTTTTAGGACTAGCGAAAGAGACCCAGTACTTC
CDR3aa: CASSFLGLAKETQYF

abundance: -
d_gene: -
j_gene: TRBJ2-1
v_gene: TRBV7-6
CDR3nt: TGTGCCAGCAGCCGAGACAGCCTAAATTACAATGAGCAGTTCTTC
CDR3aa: CASSRDSLNYNEQFF

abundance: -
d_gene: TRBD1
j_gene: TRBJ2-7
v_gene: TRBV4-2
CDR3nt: TGTGCCAGCAGCCAACAAGGGGGACAGACCTACGAGCAGTACTTC
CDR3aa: CASSQQGGQTYEQYF

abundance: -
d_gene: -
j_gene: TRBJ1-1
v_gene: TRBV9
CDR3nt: TGTGCCAGCAGCGTCGAGGTTAACACTGAAGCTTTCTTT
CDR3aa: CASSVEVNTEAFF

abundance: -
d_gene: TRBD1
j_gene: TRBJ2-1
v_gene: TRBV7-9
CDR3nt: TGTGCCAGCAAGCCCCGTCTCGGGACAGGGGAAAATGAGCAGTTCTTC
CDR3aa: CASKPRLGTGENEQFF

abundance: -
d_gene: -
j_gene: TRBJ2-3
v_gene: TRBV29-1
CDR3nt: TGCAGCGTTGAAAGAGGGGGCACAGATACGCAGTATTTT
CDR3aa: CSVERGGTDTQYF

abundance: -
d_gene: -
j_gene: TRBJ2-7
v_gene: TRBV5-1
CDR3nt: TGCGCCAGCAGCTTGGCACTGGCGGACGCCACCGAGCAGTACTTC
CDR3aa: CASSLALADATEQYF

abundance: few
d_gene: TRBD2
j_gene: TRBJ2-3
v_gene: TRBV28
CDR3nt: TGTGCCAGCAGACCCACTACGGGAGGTTCAGATACGCAGTATTTT
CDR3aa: CASRPTTGGSDTQYF

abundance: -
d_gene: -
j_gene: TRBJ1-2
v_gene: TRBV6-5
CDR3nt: TGTGCCAGCAGGCACGCTAACTATGGCTACACCTTC
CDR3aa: CASRHANYGYTF

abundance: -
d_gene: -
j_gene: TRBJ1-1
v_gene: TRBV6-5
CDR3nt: TGTGCCAGCAGCGCCTCCCACGAGACTGAAGCTTTCTTT
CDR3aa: CASSASHETEAFF

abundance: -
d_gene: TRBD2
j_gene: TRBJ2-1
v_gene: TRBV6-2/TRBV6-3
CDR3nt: TGTGCCAGCAGTGCGACTAGCGGGAGGCGTTCTGAGCAGTTCTTC
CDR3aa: CASSATSGRRSEQFF

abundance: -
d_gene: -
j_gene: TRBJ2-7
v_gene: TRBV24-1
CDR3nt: TGTGCCACCACCCCGAGATTGGCAGGGTCTTCCTACGAGCAGTACTTC
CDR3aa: CATTPRLAGSSYEQYF

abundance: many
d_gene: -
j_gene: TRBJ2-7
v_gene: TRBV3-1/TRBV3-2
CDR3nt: TGTGCCAGCAGCCAAGATCCTTGGAGGGGTCTCGAGCAGTACTTC
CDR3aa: CASSQDPWRGLEQYF

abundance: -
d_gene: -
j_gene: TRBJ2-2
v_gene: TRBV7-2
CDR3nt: TGTGCCAGCAGCCGGCGTGGCGGGGAGCTGTTTTTT
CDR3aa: CASSRRGGELFF

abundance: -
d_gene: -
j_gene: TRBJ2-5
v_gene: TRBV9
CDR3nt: TGTGCCAGCAGTCCCCTGGAGGGCGGAAAAGAGACCCAGTACTTC
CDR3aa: CASSPLEGGKETQYF

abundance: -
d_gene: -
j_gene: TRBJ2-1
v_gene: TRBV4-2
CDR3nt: TGTGCCAGCAGCCAAGATAAAGGGTGGGGAGAGCAGTTCTTC
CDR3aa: CASSQDKGWGEQFF

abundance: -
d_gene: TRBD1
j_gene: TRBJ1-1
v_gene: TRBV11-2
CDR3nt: TGTGCCAGCAGACGGACAGGGGAAACTGAAGCTTTCTTT
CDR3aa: CASRRTGETEAFF

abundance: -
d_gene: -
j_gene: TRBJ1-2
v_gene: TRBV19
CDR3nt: TGTGCCAGTAGTCCCGGGGGGGCAGCCTATGGCTACACCTTC
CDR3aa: CASSPGGAAYGYTF

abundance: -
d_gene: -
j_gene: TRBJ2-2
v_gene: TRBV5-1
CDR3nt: TGCGCCAGCAGCTTTAGACAGGCGCCCACCGGGGAGCTGTTTTTT
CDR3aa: CASSFRQAPTGELFF

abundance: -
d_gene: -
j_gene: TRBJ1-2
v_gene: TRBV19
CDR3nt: TGTGCCAGTAGTATAGATCGAGGGGGAGCGGATGGCTACACCTTC
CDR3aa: CASSIDRGGADGYTF

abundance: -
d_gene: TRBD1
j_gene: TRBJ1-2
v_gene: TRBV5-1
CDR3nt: TGCGCCAGCAGCTTGGTAACAGGGGATAACTATGGCTACACCTTC
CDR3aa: CASSLVTGDNYGYTF

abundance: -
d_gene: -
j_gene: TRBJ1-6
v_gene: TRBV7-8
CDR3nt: TGTGCCAGCAGCTTAAATGGGAAGAATTCACCCCTCCACTTT
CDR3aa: CASSLNGKNSPLHF

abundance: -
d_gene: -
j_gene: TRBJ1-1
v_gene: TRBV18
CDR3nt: TGTGCCAGCTCACCTAGTGGGGGAACGAACACTGAAGCTTTCTTT
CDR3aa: CASSPSGGTNTEAFF

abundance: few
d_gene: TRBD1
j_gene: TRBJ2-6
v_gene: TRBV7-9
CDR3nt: TGTGCCAGCAGCTCCCCGGGACAGGGACCTGGGGCCAACGTCCTGACTTTC
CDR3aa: CASSSPGQGPGANVLTF

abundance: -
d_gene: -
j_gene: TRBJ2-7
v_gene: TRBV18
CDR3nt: TGTGCCAGCTCACCAATTGCGGAGGGCTACGAGCAGTACTTC
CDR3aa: CASSPIAEGYEQYF

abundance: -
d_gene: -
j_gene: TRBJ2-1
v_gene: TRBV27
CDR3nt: TGTGCCAGCCATCCGGGGGGCAATTACAATGAGCAGTTCTTC
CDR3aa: CASHPGGNYNEQFF

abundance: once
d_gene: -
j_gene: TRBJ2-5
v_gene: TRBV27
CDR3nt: TGTGCCAGCAGTTTATTAGGCCCAAGAGGCCCAGAGACCCAGTACTTC
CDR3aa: CASSLLGPRGPETQYF

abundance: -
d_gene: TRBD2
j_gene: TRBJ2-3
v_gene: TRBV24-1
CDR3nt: TGTGCCACCAGCGTCACTAGCGGGAGCCAAGATACGCAGTATTTT
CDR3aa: CATSVTSGSQDTQYF

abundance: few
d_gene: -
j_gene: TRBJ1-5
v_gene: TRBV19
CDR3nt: TGTGCCAGTAGTAATATCCCTGGCAATCAGCCCCAGCATTTT
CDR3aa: CASSNIPGNQPQHF

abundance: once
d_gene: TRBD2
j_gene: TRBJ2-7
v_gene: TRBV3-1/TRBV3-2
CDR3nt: TGTGCCAGCAGCCAAGCTAGCGGGAGAGCGGGGGAGCAGTACTTC
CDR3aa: CASSQASGRAGEQYF

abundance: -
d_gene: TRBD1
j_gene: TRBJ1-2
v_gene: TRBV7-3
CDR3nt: TGTGCCAGCAGCCCGGGACAGGGGAGGGGCTACACCTTC
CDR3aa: CASSPGQGRGYTF

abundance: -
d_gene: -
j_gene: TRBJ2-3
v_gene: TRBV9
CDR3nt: TGTGCCAGCAGTAGGGGAGATACGCAGTATTTT
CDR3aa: CASSRGDTQYF

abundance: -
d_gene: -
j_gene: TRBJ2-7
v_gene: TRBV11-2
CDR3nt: TGTGCCAGCAGCTTCGGCTGGGTTTACGAGCAGTACTTC
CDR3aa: CASSFGWVYEQYF

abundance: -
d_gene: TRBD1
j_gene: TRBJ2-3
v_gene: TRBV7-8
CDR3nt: TGTGCCAGCAGCCGAGACAGGGGATGGGATACGCAGTATTTT
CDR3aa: CASSRDRGWDTQYF

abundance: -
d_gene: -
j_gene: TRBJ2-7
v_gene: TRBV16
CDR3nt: TGTGCCAGCAGCCAAACCGACGGTCTCTCCTACGAGCAGTACTTC
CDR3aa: CASSQTDGLSYEQYF

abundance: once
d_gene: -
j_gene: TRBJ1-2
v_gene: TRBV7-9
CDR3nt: TGTGCCAGCAGCTTAGCGGCAGACAACTATGGCTACACCTTC
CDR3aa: CASSLAADNYGYTF